This TCR beta chain emerged from a study of shared T cell receptors in the human thymus. This clone showed up just once. V was cut by 5 bases and J by 2 bases, with 10 bases left in between. CDR3 length: 14 residues. Germline loops: CDR1 MNHEY, CDR2 SMNVEV (reference sequence). Sequencing was performed with immunoSEQ multiplex PCR; in TCRdb, only in-frame clones are kept and a portion is missing. There are about 380,000 clones in the sample; roughly 94% occur only once, and about 0.02% lies in the top ten. The chain links TRBV27 to TRBJ2-1; D may be TRBD2 (6 bases). The clonotype comes from a human donor. Sample: thymocytes. As DNA, the CDR3 is TGTGCCAGCAGTCGACGGGGGACCTACAATGAGCAGTTCTTC. Protein: CASSRRGTYNEQFF.